Presented here are 19 T cell receptor beta chains from one specimen sequenced in a study of cytomegalovirus exposure and HLA in healthy donors. PCR amplification relied on 60 Vbeta primers (plus 13 Jbeta primers). Sequenced by immunoSEQ multiplex PCR; TCRdb stores in-frame clones only, minus some. The sample includes around 130,000 clones, approximately 86% seen only once; the top ten take approximately 1.7%. The sample consisted of PBMCs. The receptors come from a boy aged 10-17 years in good health and CMV-seronegative.

This clone was detected once. This chain joins TRBV13 and TRBJ1-2; D is unresolved. CDR1 PRHDT and CDR2 FYEKMQ come from the germline V gene (reference sequence). The V end lost 1 base, the J end lost 5 bases, and 11 bases lay between the germline ends. CDR3 length: 14 amino acids. CDR3 amino acids: CASSLAGMGYGYTF. CDR3 in DNA: TGTGCCAGCAGCTTAGCGGGGATGGGGTATGGCTACACCTTC.

The chain recombines TRBV14 with TRBJ2-2; D might be TRBD2 (6 bases). The V end was cut by 5 bases, the J end by 4 bases, with 23 bases between. The germline gives CDR1 SGHDN, CDR2 FVKESK. This CDR3 has 18 amino acids. The CDR3 region is CASSAKPGVLVRTGELFF. CDR3 in DNA: TGTGCCAGCAGCGCAAAGCCGGGGGTTCTAGTTCGCACCGGGGAGCTGTTTTTT.

The chain uses TRBV4-3 and TRBJ1-4; TRBD1 is a possible D gene (6 bases). V dropped 0 bases and J dropped 7 bases, with 12 bases sitting between them. Germline V gene data show CDR1 as LGHNA and CDR2 as YSLEER. CDR3 length equals 15 residues. CDR3 region: CASSQEGAEGEKLFF. DNA of the CDR3: TGCGCCAGCAGCCAAGAGGGGGCCGAGGGTGAAAAACTGTTTTTT.

Turning to this clone: Other DNA sequences from this sample encode an identical CDR3 as well. The chain links TRBV6-4 to TRBJ2-5; 9 nucleotides align to TRBD2. CDR1 is MRHNA and CDR2 is SNTAGT in the germline V gene. Unmatched junction bases numbered 4, after V lost 0 bases and J lost 2 bases. The CDR3 loop spans 16 amino acids. CDR3 in DNA: TGTGCCAGCAGTGACTCCGGCGGGAGGGGTCAAGAGACCCAGTACTTC. It encodes CASSDSGGRGQETQYF.

This chain joins TRBV10-1 and TRBJ2-3, with 7 bases aligning to TRBD2. V lost 2 bases to trimming and J lost 0 bases; unmatched junction nucleotides: 14. This CDR3 has 19 residues. CDR1 WNHNN and CDR2 SYGVQD come from the germline V gene (reference sequence). This CDR3 reads CASSEGEGHGRNSTDTQYF. The CDR3 DNA sequence: TGCGCCAGCAGTGAGGGGGAGGGGCACGGACGTAATAGCACAGATACGCAGTATTTT.

The chain carries TRBV10-1 and TRBJ2-7; 7 bases are shared with TRBD1. Germline-derived CDR1 and CDR2 are WNHNN and SYGVQD (reference sequence). The trim removed 7 bases at V and 0 bases at J, leaving 6 bases unmatched. This CDR3 is built from 14 residues. CDR3 nucleotides: TGCGCCAGCACCGACAGGGCTAGCTCCTACGAGCAGTACTTC. This codes for CASTDRASSYEQYF.

The chain joins TRBV7-8 to TRBJ2-7; TRBD2 aligns across 8 bases. CDR1 SGHVS and CDR2 FQNEAQ come from the germline V gene. The CDR3 runs 17 residues. V trimming: 2 bases; J trimming: 0 bases; junction bases outside the gene matches: 9. CDR3: CASSLTASGSLSYEQYF. The CDR3 DNA reads TGTGCCAGCAGCTTAACCGCCAGCGGGAGTCTCTCCTACGAGCAGTACTTC.

This clone was detected once. The rearrangement uses TRBV18 and TRBJ2-1, with D possibly matching TRBD1 (5 bases). Germline V gene data show CDR1 as KGHSH and CDR2 as LQKENI. This CDR3 spans 13 amino acids. Trimming left V 1 base short and J 4 bases short, with 5 bases between. CDR3 protein: CASSPRQYNEQFF. The CDR3 DNA sequence: TGTGCCAGCTCACCACGACAGTACAATGAGCAGTTCTTC.

This clone has just one count. CDR3 region: CAWGQSKQYF. CDR3 DNA sequence: TGTGCCTGGGGACAGAGCAAGCAGTACTTC. The chain joins TRBV30 to TRBJ2-7, with D maybe TRBD1 (6 bases). This CDR3 spans 10 amino acids. Trimming cost V 5 bases and J 8 bases, with 10 bases left between them. The germline gives CDR1 GTSNPN, CDR2 SVGIG (reference sequence).

As for this clone: The junction does not match germline at one end; this may be a read error. For the CDR3, the DNA is TGCGCCAGCAGCTTGTCGACAGTGAACACTGAAGCTTCCTTT. It is translated as CASSLSTVNTEASF. The chain joins TRBV5-1 to TRBJ1-1; TRBD1 might be the D (5 bases). Germline CDR1 reads SGHRS; CDR2 reads YFSETQ. The CDR3 is made up of 14 amino acids.

For the CDR3, the DNA is TGTGCCAGCAGCTTGGTGGGGACTAGCGGCCAAGAGACCCAGTACTTC. Amino acids: CASSLVGTSGQETQYF. The chain combines TRBV5-4 with TRBJ2-5, with TRBD2 matching over 11 bases. V shed 0 bases and J 1 base; nucleotides not matched to a gene: 2. Germline values: CDR1 SGHNT, CDR2 YYREEE (reference sequence). CDR3 length: 16 amino acids.

The chain joins TRBV5-1 to TRBJ2-5; D remains unclear. Deletions cut 1 base from V and 3 bases from J, with 4 bases between. This CDR3 has 12 amino acids. Germline V CDR1 and CDR2: SGHRS, YFSETQ. CDR3 residues: CASSLREETQYF. DNA for the CDR3: TGCGCCAGCAGCTTGAGAGAAGAGACCCAGTACTTC. The full variable domain, completed using reference TRBV5-1 and TRBJ2-5, is KAGVTQTPRYLIKTRGQQVTLSCSPISGHRSVSWYQQTPGQGLQFLFEYFSETQRNKGNFPGRFSGRQFSNSRSEMNVSTLELGDSALYLCASSLREETQYFGPGTRLLVL.

In DNA, the CDR3 is TGCAGCGTTGAAGTGGGGGGTTGGAACACTGAAGCTTTCTTT. Translation: CSVEVGGWNTEAFF. The J gene is TRBJ1-1, the V gene TRBV29-1; TRBD1 is a possible D gene (5 bases). Germline CDR1 reads SQVTM; CDR2 reads ANQGSEA. CDR3 length: 14 residues. Trimming took 1 base from V and 1 from J, leaving 10 bases between them.

The chain recombines TRBV19 with TRBJ1-6; no firm D call. CDR3 size: 13 residues. Germline lookup yields CDR1 LNHDA and CDR2 SQIVND (reference sequence). Trimming took 5 bases from V and 10 from J, leaving 12 bases between them. DNA of the CDR3: TGTGCCAGTAGTCCCGAGCAGCGGTCACCCCTCCACTTT. This codes for CASSPEQRSPLHF.

The chain couples TRBV4-2 to TRBJ2-5; 7 positions match TRBD1. Judging by the DNA end, TRBJ2-7 fits better; the J call may be wrong. The CDR3 is made up of 14 amino acids. From germline, CDR1 is LGHNA and CDR2 YNFKEQ. As DNA, the CDR3 is TGTGCCAGCAGCCAAGCGTACAGGGGAAGCGAGCAGTACTTC. Translating it yields CASSQAYRGSEQYF.

V is TRBV5-1 and J is TRBJ2-7, with 9 bases that match TRBD1. Unmatched junction bases numbered 5, after V lost 4 bases and J lost 3 bases. Germline assignment: CDR1 SGHRS and CDR2 YFSETQ. The CDR3 totals 14 residues. Here the CDR3 reads CASSPPGQGYEQYF. As DNA, the CDR3 is TGCGCCAGCAGCCCGCCGGGACAGGGCTACGAGCAGTACTTC.

V gene TRBV7-2 combines with J gene TRBJ1-5; 8 nucleotides agree with TRBD1. V was pared by 5 bases and J by 3 bases, with 6 bases of the junction left unmatched. The CDR3 is 15 residues long. Germline values: CDR1 SGHTA, CDR2 FQGNSA. CDR3 nucleotide sequence: TGTGCCAGCAGCGGCGACAGGGGCCTCAATCAGCCCCAGCATTTT. Translation: CASSGDRGLNQPQHF. Looking up the rest from reference TRBV7-2 and TRBJ1-5 gives the full variable domain: GAGVSQSPSNKVTEKGKDVELRCDPISGHTALYWYRQSLGQGLEFLIYFQGNSAPDKSGLPSDRFSAERTGGSVSTLTIQRTQQEDSAVYLCASSGDRGLNQPQHFGDGTRLSIL.

There are a few counts of this clone. The chain joins TRBV14 to TRBJ1-4, with 8 bases fitting TRBD1. Germline V gene sequence: CDR1 SGHDN, CDR2 FVKESK. The CDR3 loop spans 18 amino acids. Unmatched junction bases numbered 10, after V lost 1 base and J lost 3 bases. The CDR3 sequence: CASSQGLQGVTANEKLFF. The CDR3 DNA sequence: TGTGCCAGCAGCCAAGGACTACAGGGGGTGACGGCTAATGAAAAACTGTTTTTT.

This chain uses TRBV9 with TRBJ2-2; weak D call: TRBD2 (6 bases). CDR1 SGDLS and CDR2 YYNGEE come from the germline V gene. The V end lost 0 bases, the J end lost 4 bases, and 10 bases lay between the germline ends. The CDR3 has 15 residues. The CDR3 spells CASSVGRGGTGELFF. In DNA, the CDR3 is TGTGCCAGCAGCGTAGGGCGGGGAGGCACCGGGGAGCTGTTTTTT. The full variable domain, its missing parts supplied by reference TRBV9 and TRBJ2-2, is DSGVTQTPKHLITATGQRVTLRCSPRSGDLSVYWYQQSLDQGLQFLIQYYNGEERAKGNILERFSAQQFPDLHSELNLSSLELGDSALYFCASSVGRGGTGELFFGEGSRLTVL.